This T cell receptor beta chain emerged from a study of blood T cell repertoires in COVID-19. Whole-study context: Sources were T cells, B-cell-depleted T cells, or PBMCs; the material itself was cDNA or gDNA.

Germline V gene lookup returns CDR1 SGHRS and CDR2 YFSETQ. There are 16 residues in the CDR3. V lost 2 bases to trimming and J lost 4 bases, with 15 bases between them. Source study methods: By means of reference gene primer amplification, nucleated cell counts were estimated. Here immunoSEQ multiplex PCR was the method, and the copy in TCRdb shows in-frame clones only, minus some. D and trimming come from the DNA, and the V and J calls and clone size come from that table. The table has about 140,000 clones, approximately 88% seen once. This clonotype was sampled from a human donor in a cohort sampled during active COVID-19. Sequencing was performed on peripheral blood. V gene TRBV5-1 combines with J gene TRBJ2-2; D might be TRBD1 (6 bases). The CDR3 bases are TGCGCCAGCAGCTTTGGTCAGGGGTTGGGCACCGGGGAGCTGTTTTTT. This encodes CASSFGQGLGTGELFF.